A selection of T cell receptor beta chains follows, all from one sample in a study of patients and donors after allogeneic stem cell transplantation. One entry per CDR3 protein, called by TCRdb with MiXCR from the RT-PCR reads. The sample has about 200,000 distinct CDR3 sequences; 38% are singletons. The sample taken for sequencing was blood, either unsorted or a sorted T cell fraction (not recorded which). The receptors originated from a human donor who was either an allogeneic HSCT recipient or a stem cell or donor lymphocyte infusion donor (not recorded which). It is not recorded whose cells these are; they may come from a transplant donor. Each CDR3 is given with its conserved first and last residue. The order of the fields is CDR3 protein, V gene.

cdr3_aa: CASSSTGPQETQYF
v_call: TRBV5-6

cdr3_aa: CASKGGGSSGEQYF
v_call: TRBV28

cdr3_aa: CAISYRDRGYEQYF
v_call: TRBV10-3

cdr3_aa: CASSQGRIYGYTF
v_call: TRBV11-2

cdr3_aa: CASTRQGTTGANVLTF
v_call: TRBV28

cdr3_aa: CASSPRTGSNSPLHF
v_call: TRBV12-3/TRBV12-4

cdr3_aa: CSIEGQGETQYF
v_call: TRBV29-1

cdr3_aa: CASSYARGAHQPQHF
v_call: TRBV6-5

cdr3_aa: CASSALTSGAPYGYTF
v_call: TRBV7-2

cdr3_aa: CASSQDMGNGYGYTF
v_call: TRBV4-2

cdr3_aa: CSARVQETIYF
v_call: TRBV20-1

cdr3_aa: CASSPQPVPGNTIYF
v_call: TRBV9

cdr3_aa: CASTFRPELNSPLHF
v_call: TRBV12-3/TRBV12-4

cdr3_aa: CATFSLEYSTDTQYF
v_call: TRBV12-3/TRBV12-4

cdr3_aa: CSVEGVMNTEAFF
v_call: TRBV29-1

cdr3_aa: CSDTLAHTYNEQFF
v_call: TRBV29-1

cdr3_aa: CASSLDRRREAFF
v_call: TRBV5-1

cdr3_aa: CASSQRDRGSYEQYF
v_call: TRBV4-1

cdr3_aa: CASSKSDPQLRVSYEQYF
v_call: TRBV21-1

cdr3_aa: CATSDPGQGGYTF
v_call: TRBV24-1

cdr3_aa: CASSGPGLGKNIQYF
v_call: TRBV5-4

cdr3_aa: CASSFNRGGGYTF
v_call: TRBV27

cdr3_aa: CASSLTGPGPPLHF
v_call: TRBV5-1

cdr3_aa: CAISESMGNNEQFF
v_call: TRBV10-3

cdr3_aa: CASRHSGGAYNEQLF
v_call: TRBV6-5

cdr3_aa: CASSLLDRGPEAFF
v_call: TRBV7-8

cdr3_aa: CASSQEIGRPQPQHF
v_call: TRBV4-2

cdr3_aa: CASSFIYGQSQYF
v_call: TRBV5-6

cdr3_aa: CSARAGFYTEAFF
v_call: TRBV20-1

cdr3_aa: CATSESGRAAFF
v_call: TRBV24-1

cdr3_aa: CASGMGRGDTQYF
v_call: TRBV11-2

cdr3_aa: CSAADRGFRLNQPQHF
v_call: TRBV20-1

cdr3_aa: CASIRPDRLNQPQHF
v_call: TRBV28

cdr3_aa: CSVEGPHVPSSYNEQFF
v_call: TRBV29-1

cdr3_aa: CASSLVWAGEETQYF
v_call: TRBV5-1

cdr3_aa: CASSMDSQETQYF
v_call: TRBV7-9

cdr3_aa: CSARVTGGSPLHF
v_call: TRBV20-1

cdr3_aa: CASTRGDATNEKLFF
v_call: TRBV5-5

cdr3_aa: CASSLGAGLQIDEQFF
v_call: TRBV6-6

cdr3_aa: CASSPGQGQTQYF
v_call: TRBV7-2

cdr3_aa: CASSLALGGRGKLFF
v_call: TRBV5-1

cdr3_aa: CASSQDRASGLSTDTQYF
v_call: TRBV4-1

cdr3_aa: CASSLGSYYSNQPQHF
v_call: TRBV28

cdr3_aa: CASSVGPWEGEQYF
v_call: TRBV9

cdr3_aa: CASSPIRAETQYF
v_call: TRBV4-1

cdr3_aa: CASSLMRGTHYNEQFF
v_call: TRBV11-2

cdr3_aa: CASSAAVSYEQYF
v_call: TRBV5-1

cdr3_aa: CASSFEVNTEAFF
v_call: TRBV11-3